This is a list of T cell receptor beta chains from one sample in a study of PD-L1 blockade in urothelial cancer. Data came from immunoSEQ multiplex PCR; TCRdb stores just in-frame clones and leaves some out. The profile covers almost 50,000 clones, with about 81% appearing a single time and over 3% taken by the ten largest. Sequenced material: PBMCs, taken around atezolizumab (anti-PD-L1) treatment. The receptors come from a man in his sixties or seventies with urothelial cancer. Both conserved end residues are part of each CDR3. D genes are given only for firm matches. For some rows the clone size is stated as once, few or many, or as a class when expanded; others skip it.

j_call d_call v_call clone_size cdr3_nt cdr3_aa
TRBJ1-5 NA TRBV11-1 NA TGTGCCAGCAGCTCAAATATGACAGCTTATAGCAATCAGCCCCAGCATTTT CASSSNMTAYSNQPQHF
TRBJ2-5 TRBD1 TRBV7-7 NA TGTGCCAGCAGCTTGGGACAGAGTGTCAAGACCCAGTACTTC CASSLGQSVKTQYF
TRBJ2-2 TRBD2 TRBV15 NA TGTGCCACCAGCAGAGATCTATGGCTAGCGGGAGATGACGGGGAGCTGTTTTTT CATSRDLWLAGDDGELFF
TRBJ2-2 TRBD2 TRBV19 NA TGTGCCAGTAGTCCGGGACTAGCGGACGCCGGGGAGCTGTTTTTT CASSPGLADAGELFF
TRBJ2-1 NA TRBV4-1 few TGCGCCAGCAGCCCGTATTTAGACACCTACAATGAGCAGTTCTTC CASSPYLDTYNEQFF
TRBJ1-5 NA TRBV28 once TGTGCCAGCAGTTCCAGCGGGGGGTATAGCAATCAGCCCCAGCATTTT CASSSSGGYSNQPQHF
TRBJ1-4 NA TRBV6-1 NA TGTGCCAGCAGTGAAGCGCTGGGGGGTGAAAAACTGTTTTTT CASSEALGGEKLFF
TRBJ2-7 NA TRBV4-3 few TGCGCCAGCAGCCAGGACCCCGGGGACGAGCAGTACTTC CASSQDPGDEQYF
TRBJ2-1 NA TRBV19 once TGTGCCAGTAACCCCGGGGCGGGAACCCCCAATGAGCAGTTCTTC CASNPGAGTPNEQFF
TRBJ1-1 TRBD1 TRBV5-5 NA TGTGCCAGCAGCCAAGGCACCGGGACAGAGCTCAACACTGAAGCTTTCTTT CASSQGTGTELNTEAFF
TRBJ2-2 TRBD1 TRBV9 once TGTGCCAGCAGCGAGACAGGGGGGTACACCGGGGAGCTGTTTTTT CASSETGGYTGELFF
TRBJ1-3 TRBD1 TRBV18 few TGTGCCAGCTCACCGCAGACAGGGAGCAGTGGAAACACCATATATTTT CASSPQTGSSGNTIYF
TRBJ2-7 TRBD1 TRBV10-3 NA TGTGCCATCAGCCGGGACAGGGGGCTTGAGCAGTACTTC CAISRDRGLEQYF
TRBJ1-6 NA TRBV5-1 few TGCGCCAGCAGCCTTTTAACTGGGGGAGGAGATTCACCCCTCCACTTT CASSLLTGGGDSPLHF
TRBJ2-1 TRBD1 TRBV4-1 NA TGCGCCAGCAGCTCCGGGACAGGGGGCGTTACTTACTACAATGAGCAGTTCTTC CASSSGTGGVTYYNEQFF
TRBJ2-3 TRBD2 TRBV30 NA TGTGCCTGGAGTGGCCGACTAGCGAAAAGCACAGATACGCAGTATTTT CAWSGRLAKSTDTQYF
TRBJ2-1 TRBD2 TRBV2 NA TGTGCCGGCCGGGGGGCCGCCGGGACTAGCGGGAATGAGCAGTTCTTC CAGRGAAGTSGNEQFF
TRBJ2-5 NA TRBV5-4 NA TGTGCCAGCAGCTTGGAGCACCCGCAAGAGACCCAGTACTTC CASSLEHPQETQYF
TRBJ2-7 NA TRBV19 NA TGTGCCAGTAGTATTCTGAGAGGAGCCAGCTCCTACGAGCAGTACTTC CASSILRGASSYEQYF
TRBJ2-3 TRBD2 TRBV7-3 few TGTGCCAGCAGCTTTGGGGGGGGCACAGATACGCAGTATTTT CASSFGGGTDTQYF
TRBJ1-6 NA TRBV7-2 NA TGTGCCAGCAGCTTAGTAAGGGACAACTCACCCCTCCACTTT CASSLVRDNSPLHF
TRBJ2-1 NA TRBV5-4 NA TGTGCCAGCAGCTTGGAAGAGGGAATAGTCAATGAGCAGTTCTTC CASSLEEGIVNEQFF
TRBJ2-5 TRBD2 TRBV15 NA TGTGCCACCAGCAGATCGGGGACTAGCGGGGGAGAGACCCAGTACTTC CATSRSGTSGGETQYF
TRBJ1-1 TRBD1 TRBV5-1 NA TGCGCCAGCGATACAGGGGGCGCCGGGACTGAAGCTTTCTTT CASDTGGAGTEAFF
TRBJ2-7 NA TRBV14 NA TGTGCCAGCAGCCGGCCAACTAGTCGCGAGCAGTACTTC CASSRPTSREQYF
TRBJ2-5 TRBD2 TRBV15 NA TGTGCCACCAGCAGAGATGGGGGGGAGGAGACCCAGTACTTC CATSRDGGEETQYF
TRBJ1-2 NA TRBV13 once TGTGCCAGCAGCCCGGAAAACAGGCAGGATGGCTACACCTTC CASSPENRQDGYTF
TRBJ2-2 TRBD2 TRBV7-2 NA TGTGCCAGCAGCTTATATCGCGGGAGCTGGTCCGACACCGGGGAGCTGTTTTTT CASSLYRGSWSDTGELFF
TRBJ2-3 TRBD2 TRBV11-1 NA TGTGCCAGCAGCTTTATAGCGGGGGGCCGCACAGATACGCAGTATTTT CASSFIAGGRTDTQYF
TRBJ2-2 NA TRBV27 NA TGTGCCAGCAGACTCGCGGCAGACACCGGGGAGCTGTTTTTT CASRLAADTGELFF
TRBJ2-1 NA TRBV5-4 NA TGTGCCAGCAGCTTGGGAGGTGGAGCCAGCTCCTACAATGAGCAGTTCTTC CASSLGGGASSYNEQFF
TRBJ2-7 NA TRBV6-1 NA TGTGCCAGCAGTTATTCAGGGGAACCCTACGAGCAGTACTTC CASSYSGEPYEQYF
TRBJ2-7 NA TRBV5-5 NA TGTGCCAGCAACCAAGAGGGGGGGTACTACGAGCAGTACTTC CASNQEGGYYEQYF
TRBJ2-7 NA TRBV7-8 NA TGTGCCAGCAGCTTAGGTGACAGTACCTACGAGCAGTACTTC CASSLGDSTYEQYF
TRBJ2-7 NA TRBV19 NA TGTGCCAGTAGTACCTCCAGGCGGGGCTCCTACGAGCAGTACTTC CASSTSRRGSYEQYF
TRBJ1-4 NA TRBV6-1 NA TGTGCCAGCAAGGAGACAGAAGAAAAACTGTTTTTT CASKETEEKLFF
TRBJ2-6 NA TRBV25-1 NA TGTGCCAGCAGTGAACCCGGGTCTGGGGCCAACGTCCTGACTTTC CASSEPGSGANVLTF
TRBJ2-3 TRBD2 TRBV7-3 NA TGTGCCAGCAGCCCCTTGGGCGGGAGAACGGGAGATACGCAGTATTTT CASSPLGGRTGDTQYF
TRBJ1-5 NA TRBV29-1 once TGCAGCGCGAGAGAGGGAGGGGATCAGCCCCAGCATTTT CSAREGGDQPQHF
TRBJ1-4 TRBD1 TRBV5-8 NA TGTGCCAGCAGCTACACAGGGGGTGGTGAAAAACTGTTTTTT CASSYTGGGEKLFF
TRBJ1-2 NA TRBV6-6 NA TGTGCCAGCAGTTACTTTCAGGGAAATGGCTACACCTTC CASSYFQGNGYTF
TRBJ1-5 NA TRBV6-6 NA TGTGCCAGCAGTACTAATCAGGGGAATCAGCCCCAGCATTTT CASSTNQGNQPQHF
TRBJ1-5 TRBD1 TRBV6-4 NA TGTGCCAGCAGCTTGACAGGGGGTAGCAATCAGCCCCAGCATTTT CASSLTGGSNQPQHF
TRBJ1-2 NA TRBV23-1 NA TGCGCCAGCAGTCAGGCGGACTGGAACTATGGCTACACCTTC CASSQADWNYGYTF
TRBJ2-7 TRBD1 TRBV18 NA TGTGCCAGCTCACTCCAGGGACAGACTTTCGAGCAGTACTTC CASSLQGQTFEQYF
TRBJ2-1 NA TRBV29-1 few TGCAGCGTTGCACGGGACACCAATGAGCAGTTCTTC CSVARDTNEQFF
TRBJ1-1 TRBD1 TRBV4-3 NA TGCGCCAGCAGCCAACCGGGACAGGGGCTTGTAGCTTTCTTT CASSQPGQGLVAFF
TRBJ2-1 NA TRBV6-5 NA TGTGCCAGCAGTTACTCGAGAAGGACGGGGGACAATGAGCAGTTCTTC CASSYSRRTGDNEQFF
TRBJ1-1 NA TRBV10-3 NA TGTGCCATCAATCCAGACCAGGGCACTGAAGCTTTCTTT CAINPDQGTEAFF
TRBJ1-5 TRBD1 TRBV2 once TGTGCCAGCAGTTTACAGTCCCGGGACAGGGGCAATCAGCCCCAGCATTTT CASSLQSRDRGNQPQHF
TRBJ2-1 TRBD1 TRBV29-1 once TGCAGCGCCGAGACAGGGGGGAGCTCCTACAATGAGCAGTTCTTC CSAETGGSSYNEQFF
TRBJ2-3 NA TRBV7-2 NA TGTGCCAGCACCCTCGGGACTTCATCGAACCAGTATTTT CASTLGTSSNQYF
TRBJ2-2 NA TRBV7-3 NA TGTGCCAGCAGCTTAAATTCGAGAGCGAACACCGGGGAGCTGTTTTTT CASSLNSRANTGELFF
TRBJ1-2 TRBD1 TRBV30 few TGTGCCTGGAGTGTCGGGACAGGGGCGTTTGGCTACACCTTC CAWSVGTGAFGYTF
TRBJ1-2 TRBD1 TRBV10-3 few TGTGCCATCAGTTTGCCGGGACAGGGCGGGGGCTACACCTTC CAISLPGQGGGYTF
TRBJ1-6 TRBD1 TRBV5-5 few TGTGCCAGCAGCCCCCTCGACGGGACAGGGGGAGGTAAGCCCCTCCACTTT CASSPLDGTGGGKPLHF
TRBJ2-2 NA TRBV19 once TGTGCCAGTAGTGAGGGGGGGGTAGAAAGAGCCGGGGAGCTGTTTTTT CASSEGGVERAGELFF
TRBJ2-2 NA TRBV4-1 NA TGCGCCAGCAGACCACAGGGCTCGAACACCGGGGAGCTGTTTTTT CASRPQGSNTGELFF